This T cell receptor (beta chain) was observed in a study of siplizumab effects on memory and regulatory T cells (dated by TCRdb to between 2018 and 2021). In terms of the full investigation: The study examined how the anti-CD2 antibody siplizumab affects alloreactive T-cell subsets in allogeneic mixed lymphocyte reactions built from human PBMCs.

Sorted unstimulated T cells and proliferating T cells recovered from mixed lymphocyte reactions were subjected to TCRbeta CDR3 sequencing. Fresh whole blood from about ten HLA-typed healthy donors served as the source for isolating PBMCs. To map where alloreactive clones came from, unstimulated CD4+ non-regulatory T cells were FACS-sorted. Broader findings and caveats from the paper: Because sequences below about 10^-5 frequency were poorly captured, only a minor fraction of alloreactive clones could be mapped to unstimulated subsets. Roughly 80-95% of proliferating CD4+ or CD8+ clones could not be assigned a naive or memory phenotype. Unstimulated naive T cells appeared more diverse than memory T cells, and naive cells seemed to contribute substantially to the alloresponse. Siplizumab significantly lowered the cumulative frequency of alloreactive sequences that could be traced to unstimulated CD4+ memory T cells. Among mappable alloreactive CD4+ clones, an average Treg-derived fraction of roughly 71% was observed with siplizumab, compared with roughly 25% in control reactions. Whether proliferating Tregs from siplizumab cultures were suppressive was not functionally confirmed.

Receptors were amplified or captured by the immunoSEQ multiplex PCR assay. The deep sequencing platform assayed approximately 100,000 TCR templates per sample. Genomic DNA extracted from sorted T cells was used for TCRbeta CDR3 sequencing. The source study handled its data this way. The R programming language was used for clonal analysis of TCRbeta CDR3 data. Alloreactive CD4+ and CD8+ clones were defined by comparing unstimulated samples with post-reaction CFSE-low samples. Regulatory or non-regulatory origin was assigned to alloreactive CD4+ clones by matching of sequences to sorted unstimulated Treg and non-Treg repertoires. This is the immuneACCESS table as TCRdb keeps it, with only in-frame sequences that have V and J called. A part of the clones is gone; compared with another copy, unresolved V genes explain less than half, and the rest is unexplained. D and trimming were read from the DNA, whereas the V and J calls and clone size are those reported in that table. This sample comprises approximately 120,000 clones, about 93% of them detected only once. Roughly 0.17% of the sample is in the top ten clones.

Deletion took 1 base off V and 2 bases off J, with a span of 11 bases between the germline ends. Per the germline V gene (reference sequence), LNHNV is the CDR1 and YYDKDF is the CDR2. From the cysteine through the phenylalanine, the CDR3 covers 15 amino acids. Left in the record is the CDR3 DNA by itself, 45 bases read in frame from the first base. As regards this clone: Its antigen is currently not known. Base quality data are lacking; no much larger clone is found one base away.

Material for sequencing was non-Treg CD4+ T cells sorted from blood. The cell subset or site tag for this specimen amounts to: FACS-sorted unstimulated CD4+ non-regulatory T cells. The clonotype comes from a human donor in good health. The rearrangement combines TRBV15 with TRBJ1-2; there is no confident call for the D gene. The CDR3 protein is CATSRGGAENYGYTF. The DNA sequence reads TGTGCCACCAGCAGAGGCGGCGCCGAGAACTATGGCTACACCTTC. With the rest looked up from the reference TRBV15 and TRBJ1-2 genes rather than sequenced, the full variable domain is DAMVIQNPRYQVTQFGKPVTLSCSQTLNHNVMYWYQQKSSQAPKLLFHYYDKDFNNEADTPDNFQSRRPNTSFCFLDIRSPGLGDTAMYLCATSRGGAENYGYTFGSGTRLTVV.